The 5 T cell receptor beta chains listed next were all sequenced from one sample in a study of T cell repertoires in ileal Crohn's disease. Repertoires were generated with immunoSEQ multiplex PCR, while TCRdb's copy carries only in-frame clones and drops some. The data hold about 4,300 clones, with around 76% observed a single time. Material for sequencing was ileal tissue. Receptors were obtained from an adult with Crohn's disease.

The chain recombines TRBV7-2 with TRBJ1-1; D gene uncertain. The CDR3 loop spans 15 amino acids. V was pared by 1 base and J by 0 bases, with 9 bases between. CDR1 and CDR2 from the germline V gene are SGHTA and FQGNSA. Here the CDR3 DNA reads TGTGCCAGCAGCTTAGTGAGCAGGATGAACACTGAAGCTTTCTTT. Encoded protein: CASSLVSRMNTEAFF.

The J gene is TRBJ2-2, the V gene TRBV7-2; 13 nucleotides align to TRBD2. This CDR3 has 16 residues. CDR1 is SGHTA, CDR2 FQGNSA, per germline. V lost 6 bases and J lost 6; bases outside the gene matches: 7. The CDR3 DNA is TGTGCCAGCAGAGCCCCTGGACTAGCGGGAGCCGGGGAGCTGTTTTTT. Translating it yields CASRAPGLAGAGELFF.

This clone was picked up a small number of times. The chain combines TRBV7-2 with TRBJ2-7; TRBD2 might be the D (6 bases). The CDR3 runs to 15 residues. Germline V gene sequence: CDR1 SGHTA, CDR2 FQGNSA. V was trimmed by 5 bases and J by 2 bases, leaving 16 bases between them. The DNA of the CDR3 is TGTGCCAGCAGCCCGGGGGTAGGGGTAACCTACGAGCAGTACTTC. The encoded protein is CASSPGVGVTYEQYF. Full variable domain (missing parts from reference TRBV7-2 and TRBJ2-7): GAGVSQSPSNKVTEKGKDVELRCDPISGHTALYWYRQSLGQGLEFLIYFQGNSAPDKSGLPSDRFSAERTGGSVSTLTIQRTQQEDSAVYLCASSPGVGVTYEQYFGPGTRLTVT.

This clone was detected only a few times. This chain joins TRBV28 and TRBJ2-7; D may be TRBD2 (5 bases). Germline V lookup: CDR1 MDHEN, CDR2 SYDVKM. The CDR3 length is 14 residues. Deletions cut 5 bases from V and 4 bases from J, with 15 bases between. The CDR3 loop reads CASSDGGSLYEQYF. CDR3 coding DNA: TGTGCCAGCAGTGACGGAGGATCCCTTTACGAGCAGTACTTC.

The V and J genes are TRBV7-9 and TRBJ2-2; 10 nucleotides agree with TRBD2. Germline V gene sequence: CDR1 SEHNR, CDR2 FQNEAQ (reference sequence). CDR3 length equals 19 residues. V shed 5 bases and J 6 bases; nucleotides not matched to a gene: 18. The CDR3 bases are TGTGCCAGCAGCACTCGAGGAGGTAGCGGGGGGCCTTACCCCGGGGAGCTGTTTTTT. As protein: CASSTRGGSGGPYPGELFF.